The present TCR beta chain was sequenced within a study of PD-L1 blockade in urothelial cancer. Added to each PCR by spiking were synthetic TCR analog templates. Some clones are missing from TCRdb's copy, which holds only in-frame ones; the method was immunoSEQ multiplex PCR. In the table there are 90,000 to 130,000 clones, more than 85% of which are singletons. CDR1 LGHNA and CDR2 YSLEER come from the germline V gene. Trimming stripped 1 base from V and 0 bases from J, with 13 bases between. The CDR3 spans 17 residues. Time point specified: peripheral blood 6 weeks after treatment start. The sample in question was PBMCs, obtained around atezolizumab (anti-PD-L1) treatment. This chain links TRBV4-3 with TRBJ1-3; D not resolved. The sequence derives from a man between 60 and 75 years old with urothelial cancer. CDR3 DNA: TGCGCCAGCAGCCAAGGGGTTCGAGGAGACTCTGGAAACACCATATATTTT. It codes for CASSQGVRGDSGNTIYF.